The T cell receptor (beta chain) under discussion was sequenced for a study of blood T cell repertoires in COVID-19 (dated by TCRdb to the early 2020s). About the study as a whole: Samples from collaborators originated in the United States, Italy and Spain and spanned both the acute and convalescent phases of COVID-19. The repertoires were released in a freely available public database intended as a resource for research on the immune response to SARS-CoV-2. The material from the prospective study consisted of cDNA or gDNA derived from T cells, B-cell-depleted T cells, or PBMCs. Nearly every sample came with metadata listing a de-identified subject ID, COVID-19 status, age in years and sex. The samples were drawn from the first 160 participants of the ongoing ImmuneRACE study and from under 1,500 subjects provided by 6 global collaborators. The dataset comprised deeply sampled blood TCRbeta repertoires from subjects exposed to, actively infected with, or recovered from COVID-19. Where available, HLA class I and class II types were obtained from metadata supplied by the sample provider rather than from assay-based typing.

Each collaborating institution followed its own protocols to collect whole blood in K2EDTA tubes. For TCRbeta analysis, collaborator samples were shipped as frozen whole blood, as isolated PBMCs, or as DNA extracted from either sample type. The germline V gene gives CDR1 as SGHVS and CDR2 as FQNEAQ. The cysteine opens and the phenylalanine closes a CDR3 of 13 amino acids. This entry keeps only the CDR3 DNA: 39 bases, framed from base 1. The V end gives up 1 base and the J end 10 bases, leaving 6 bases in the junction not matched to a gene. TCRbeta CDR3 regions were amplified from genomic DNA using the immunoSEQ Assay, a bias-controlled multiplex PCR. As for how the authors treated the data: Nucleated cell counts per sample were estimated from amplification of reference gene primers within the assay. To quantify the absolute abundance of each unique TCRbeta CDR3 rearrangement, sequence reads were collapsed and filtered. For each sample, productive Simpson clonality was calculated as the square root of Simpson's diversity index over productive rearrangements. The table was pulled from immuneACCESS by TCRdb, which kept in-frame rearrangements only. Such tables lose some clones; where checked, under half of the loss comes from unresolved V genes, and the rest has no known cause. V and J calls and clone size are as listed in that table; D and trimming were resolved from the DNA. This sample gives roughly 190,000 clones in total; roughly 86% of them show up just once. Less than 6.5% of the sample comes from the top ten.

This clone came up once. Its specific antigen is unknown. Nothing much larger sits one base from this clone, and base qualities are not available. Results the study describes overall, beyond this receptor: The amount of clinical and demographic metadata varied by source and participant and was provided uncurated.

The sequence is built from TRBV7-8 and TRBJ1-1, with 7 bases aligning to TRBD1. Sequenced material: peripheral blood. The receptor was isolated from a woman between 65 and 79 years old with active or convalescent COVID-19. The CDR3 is CASSLGRQGRAFF. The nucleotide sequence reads TGTGCCAGCAGCTTAGGGAGACAGGGACGAGCTTTCTTT.